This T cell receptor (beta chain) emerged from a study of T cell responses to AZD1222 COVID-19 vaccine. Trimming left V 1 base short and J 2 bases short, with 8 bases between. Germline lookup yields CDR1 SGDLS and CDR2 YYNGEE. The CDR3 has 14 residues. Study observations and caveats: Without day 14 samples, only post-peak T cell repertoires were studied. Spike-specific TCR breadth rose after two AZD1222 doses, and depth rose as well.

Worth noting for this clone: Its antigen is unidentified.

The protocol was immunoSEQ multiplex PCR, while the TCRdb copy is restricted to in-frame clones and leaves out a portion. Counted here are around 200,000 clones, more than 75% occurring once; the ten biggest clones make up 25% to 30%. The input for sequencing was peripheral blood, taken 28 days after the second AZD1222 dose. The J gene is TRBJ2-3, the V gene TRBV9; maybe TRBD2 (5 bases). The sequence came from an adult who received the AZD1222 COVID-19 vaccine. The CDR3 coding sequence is TGTGCCAGCAGCGTAACAGCGGACACAGATACGCAGTATTTT. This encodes CASSVTADTDTQYF.